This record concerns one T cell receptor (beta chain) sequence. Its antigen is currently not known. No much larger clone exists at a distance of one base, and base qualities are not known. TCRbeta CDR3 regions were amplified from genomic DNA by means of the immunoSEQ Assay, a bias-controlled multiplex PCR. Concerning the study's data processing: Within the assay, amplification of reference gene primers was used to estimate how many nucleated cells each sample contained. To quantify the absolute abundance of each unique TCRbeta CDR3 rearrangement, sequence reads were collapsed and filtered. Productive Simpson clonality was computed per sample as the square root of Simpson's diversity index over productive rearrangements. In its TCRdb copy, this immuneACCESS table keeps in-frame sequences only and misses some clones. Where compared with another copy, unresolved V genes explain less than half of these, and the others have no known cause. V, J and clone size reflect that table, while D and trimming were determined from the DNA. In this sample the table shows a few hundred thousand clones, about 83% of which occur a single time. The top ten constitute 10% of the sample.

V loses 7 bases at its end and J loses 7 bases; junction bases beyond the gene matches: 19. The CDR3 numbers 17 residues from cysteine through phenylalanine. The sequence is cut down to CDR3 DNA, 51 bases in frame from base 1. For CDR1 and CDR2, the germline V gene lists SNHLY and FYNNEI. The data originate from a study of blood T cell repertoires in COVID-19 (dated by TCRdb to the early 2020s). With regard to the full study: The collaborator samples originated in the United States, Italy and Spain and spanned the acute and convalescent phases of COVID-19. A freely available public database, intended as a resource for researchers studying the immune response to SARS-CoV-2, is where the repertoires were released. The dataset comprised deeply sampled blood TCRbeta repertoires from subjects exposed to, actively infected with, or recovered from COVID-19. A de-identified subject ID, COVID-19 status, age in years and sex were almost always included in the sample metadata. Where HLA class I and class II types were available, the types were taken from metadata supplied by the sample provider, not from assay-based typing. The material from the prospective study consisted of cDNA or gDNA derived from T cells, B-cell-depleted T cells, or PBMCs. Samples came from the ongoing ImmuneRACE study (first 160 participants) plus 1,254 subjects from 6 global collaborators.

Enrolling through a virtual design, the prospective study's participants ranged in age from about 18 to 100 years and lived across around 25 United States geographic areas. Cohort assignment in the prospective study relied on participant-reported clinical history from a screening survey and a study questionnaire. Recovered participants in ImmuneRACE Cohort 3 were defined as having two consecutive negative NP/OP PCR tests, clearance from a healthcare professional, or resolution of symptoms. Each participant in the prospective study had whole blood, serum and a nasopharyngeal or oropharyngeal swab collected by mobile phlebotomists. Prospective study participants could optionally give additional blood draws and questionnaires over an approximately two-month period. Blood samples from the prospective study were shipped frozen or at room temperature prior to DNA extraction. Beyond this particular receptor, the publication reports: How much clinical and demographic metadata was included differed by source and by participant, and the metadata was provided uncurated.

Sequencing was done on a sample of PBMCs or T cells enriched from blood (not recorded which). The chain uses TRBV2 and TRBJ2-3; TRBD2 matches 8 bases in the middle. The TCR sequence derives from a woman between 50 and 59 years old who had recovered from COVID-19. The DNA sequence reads TGTGCCAGCAACGCGTTCGTGGGGGGACTAGAGCGGCATACGCAGTATTTT. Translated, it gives CASNAFVGGLERHTQYF.